Listed below are T cell receptor beta chains from one sample, sequenced in a study of shared clonotypes between healthy human individuals. The assay was immunoSEQ multiplex PCR, and TCRdb's table has in-frame clones only and misses some. This table has about 730,000 clones, around 70% appearing once. The source material was memory CD4+ T cells sorted from blood. The source of these receptors is a woman in her 30s in good health. Each CDR3 is given with its conserved first and last residue. The order of the fields is V gene, clone size, J gene, D gene, CDR3 protein, CDR3 DNA. D genes are given only for firm matches. Clone size appears in some rows only: once, few, many, or a class for an expanded clone.

V gene: TRBV19; clone size: NA; J gene: TRBJ1-2; D gene: NA; CDR3 protein: CASSPIEGLNYGYTF; CDR3 DNA: TGTGCCAGTAGTCCGATTGAGGGCCTGAACTATGGCTACACCTTC
V gene: TRBV11-2; clone size: NA; J gene: TRBJ2-1; D gene: TRBD1; CDR3 protein: CASSPGQGVSYFF; CDR3 DNA: TGTGCCAGCAGCCCTGGACAGGGGGTAAGTTATTTCTTC
V gene: TRBV28; clone size: NA; J gene: TRBJ2-2; D gene: NA; CDR3 protein: CASSAGQLNTGELFF; CDR3 DNA: TGTGCCAGCAGTGCGGGACAGTTGAACACCGGGGAGCTGTTTTTT
V gene: TRBV25-1; clone size: NA; J gene: TRBJ2-1; D gene: NA; CDR3 protein: CASSDRGRIPEQFF; CDR3 DNA: TGTGCCAGCAGTGATCGGGGGAGGATTCCTGAGCAGTTCTTC
V gene: TRBV18; clone size: NA; J gene: TRBJ2-7; D gene: TRBD2; CDR3 protein: CASAGTGGSYEQYF; CDR3 DNA: TGTGCCAGCGCCGGGACGGGGGGCTCCTACGAGCAGTACTTC
V gene: TRBV10-3; clone size: NA; J gene: TRBJ1-4; D gene: NA; CDR3 protein: CAISDRGGEKLFF; CDR3 DNA: TGTGCCATCAGTGACAGGGGAGGAGAAAAACTGTTTTTT
V gene: TRBV10-3; clone size: NA; J gene: TRBJ1-1; D gene: NA; CDR3 protein: CAISDTTEAFF; CDR3 DNA: TGTGCCATCAGTGACACGACTGAAGCTTTCTTT
V gene: TRBV27; clone size: few; J gene: TRBJ1-5; D gene: TRBD1; CDR3 protein: CASSGGTGLGQPQHF; CDR3 DNA: TGTGCCAGCAGTGGAGGGACAGGACTAGGACAGCCCCAGCATTTT
V gene: TRBV30; clone size: NA; J gene: TRBJ1-1; D gene: NA; CDR3 protein: CAWSVLGVLSTEAFF; CDR3 DNA: TGTGCCTGGAGTGTACTGGGGGTACTGTCCACTGAAGCTTTCTTT
V gene: TRBV11-2; clone size: NA; J gene: TRBJ2-1; D gene: TRBD2; CDR3 protein: CASSTLAGESYNEQFF; CDR3 DNA: TGTGCCAGCAGCACTCTAGCGGGAGAGTCCTACAATGAGCAGTTCTTC
V gene: TRBV2; clone size: NA; J gene: TRBJ2-7; D gene: TRBD2; CDR3 protein: CASGSGRNYEQYF; CDR3 DNA: TGTGCCAGCGGTAGCGGGAGGAACTACGAGCAGTACTTC
V gene: TRBV27; clone size: few; J gene: TRBJ2-7; D gene: NA; CDR3 protein: CASSFSGTPSTGQYF; CDR3 DNA: TGTGCCAGCAGTTTCAGTGGGACTCCTTCTACGGGGCAGTACTTC
V gene: TRBV28; clone size: NA; J gene: TRBJ2-2; D gene: NA; CDR3 protein: CASRPANTGELFF; CDR3 DNA: TGTGCCAGCAGACCCGCGAACACCGGGGAGCTGTTTTTT
V gene: TRBV6-1; clone size: NA; J gene: TRBJ2-1; D gene: NA; CDR3 protein: CASRRPVRSYNEQFF; CDR3 DNA: TGTGCCAGCAGAAGGCCCGTCCGCTCCTACAATGAGCAGTTCTTC
V gene: TRBV7-8; clone size: NA; J gene: TRBJ1-4; D gene: NA; CDR3 protein: CASSRGTANNEKLFF; CDR3 DNA: TGTGCCAGCAGCCGAGGGACGGCTAATAATGAAAAACTGTTTTTT
V gene: TRBV5-4; clone size: NA; J gene: TRBJ2-5; D gene: NA; CDR3 protein: CASSTDGRETQYF; CDR3 DNA: TGTGCCAGCAGCACGGACGGAAGAGAGACCCAGTACTTC
V gene: TRBV6-5; clone size: NA; J gene: TRBJ1-2; D gene: NA; CDR3 protein: CASSSDTAAHGYTF; CDR3 DNA: TGTGCCAGCAGTTCGGATACGGCGGCCCATGGCTACACCTTC
V gene: TRBV10-3; clone size: NA; J gene: TRBJ2-1; D gene: TRBD2; CDR3 protein: CAISESVWREGDNEQFF; CDR3 DNA: TGTGCCATCAGTGAGTCGGTCTGGCGGGAGGGGGACAATGAGCAGTTCTTC
V gene: TRBV28; clone size: NA; J gene: TRBJ2-7; D gene: NA; CDR3 protein: CASHRTEPYEQYF; CDR3 DNA: TGTGCCAGCCACCGGACGGAACCCTACGAGCAGTACTTC
V gene: TRBV18; clone size: NA; J gene: TRBJ1-3; D gene: NA; CDR3 protein: CASSPVPAASGNTIYF; CDR3 DNA: TGTGCCAGCTCACCCGTACCGGCTGCCTCTGGAAACACCATATATTTT
V gene: TRBV28; clone size: NA; J gene: TRBJ2-1; D gene: NA; CDR3 protein: CASSTPRGGRHNEQFF; CDR3 DNA: TGTGCCAGCAGCACTCCGAGAGGGGGGCGTCACAATGAGCAGTTCTTC
V gene: TRBV5-5; clone size: NA; J gene: TRBJ1-4; D gene: TRBD1; CDR3 protein: CASSGQGVNEKLFF; CDR3 DNA: TGTGCCAGCAGTGGACAGGGGGTTAATGAAAAACTGTTTTTT
V gene: TRBV6-4; clone size: NA; J gene: TRBJ2-1; D gene: TRBD2; CDR3 protein: CASSEDPSGHNEQFF; CDR3 DNA: TGTGCCAGCAGCGAGGATCCTAGCGGGCACAATGAGCAGTTCTTC
V gene: TRBV28; clone size: NA; J gene: TRBJ2-7; D gene: NA; CDR3 protein: CASGQRQYEQYF; CDR3 DNA: TGTGCCAGCGGACAGCGACAGTACGAGCAGTACTTC
V gene: TRBV5-1; clone size: NA; J gene: TRBJ2-1; D gene: NA; CDR3 protein: CASSEGHESNEQFF; CDR3 DNA: TGCGCCAGCAGCGAGGGACACGAAAGCAATGAGCAGTTCTTC
V gene: TRBV29-1; clone size: once; J gene: TRBJ1-3; D gene: NA; CDR3 protein: CSVTQEPGNTIYF; CDR3 DNA: TGCAGCGTTACCCAGGAGCCCGGAAACACCATATATTTT
V gene: TRBV28; clone size: NA; J gene: TRBJ1-5; D gene: NA; CDR3 protein: CASSLTGLGDQPQHF; CDR3 DNA: TGTGCCAGCAGCTTGACCGGGCTCGGGGATCAGCCCCAGCATTTT
V gene: TRBV7-6; clone size: many; J gene: TRBJ2-1; D gene: NA; CDR3 protein: CASSAVGYGSYNEQFF; CDR3 DNA: TGTGCCAGTAGCGCGGTTGGGTACGGATCCTACAATGAGCAGTTCTTC
V gene: TRBV2; clone size: many; J gene: TRBJ2-3; D gene: TRBD2; CDR3 protein: CASSSGSNTDTQYF; CDR3 DNA: TGTGCCAGCAGTAGCGGGAGTAACACAGATACGCAGTATTTT
V gene: TRBV28; clone size: NA; J gene: TRBJ2-1; D gene: TRBD2; CDR3 protein: CASSSMGTRMFF; CDR3 DNA: TGTGCCAGCAGTTCGATGGGGACTAGGATGTTCTTC
V gene: TRBV11-2; clone size: NA; J gene: TRBJ2-5; D gene: NA; CDR3 protein: CASSAQGRGKTQYF; CDR3 DNA: TGTGCCAGCAGCGCCCAGGGGCGGGGAAAGACCCAGTACTTC
V gene: TRBV5-6; clone size: NA; J gene: TRBJ2-3; D gene: TRBD2; CDR3 protein: CASSSSGGSTDTQYF; CDR3 DNA: TGTGCCAGCAGCTCTAGCGGGGGAAGCACAGATACGCAGTATTTT
V gene: TRBV6-5; clone size: once; J gene: TRBJ2-3; D gene: NA; CDR3 protein: CASSPWDGSTDTQYF; CDR3 DNA: TGTGCCAGCAGTCCTTGGGACGGCAGCACAGATACGCAGTATTTT
V gene: TRBV5-4; clone size: NA; J gene: TRBJ2-7; D gene: NA; CDR3 protein: CASSLGPPAVTYEQYF; CDR3 DNA: TGTGCCAGCAGCTTGGGACCCCCTGCGGTTACCTACGAGCAGTACTTC
V gene: TRBV18; clone size: NA; J gene: TRBJ2-5; D gene: TRBD1; CDR3 protein: CASSQDRVVGTQYF; CDR3 DNA: TGTGCCAGCTCCCAGGACAGGGTGGTCGGGACCCAGTACTTC
V gene: TRBV6-5; clone size: NA; J gene: TRBJ2-3; D gene: NA; CDR3 protein: CASSREDRSTDTQYF; CDR3 DNA: TGTGCCAGCAGTCGGGAGGACAGGTCCACAGATACGCAGTATTTT
V gene: TRBV6-5; clone size: once; J gene: TRBJ2-5; D gene: NA; CDR3 protein: CASSYSRTAQETQYF; CDR3 DNA: TGTGCCAGCAGTTACTCCAGGACAGCACAAGAGACCCAGTACTTC